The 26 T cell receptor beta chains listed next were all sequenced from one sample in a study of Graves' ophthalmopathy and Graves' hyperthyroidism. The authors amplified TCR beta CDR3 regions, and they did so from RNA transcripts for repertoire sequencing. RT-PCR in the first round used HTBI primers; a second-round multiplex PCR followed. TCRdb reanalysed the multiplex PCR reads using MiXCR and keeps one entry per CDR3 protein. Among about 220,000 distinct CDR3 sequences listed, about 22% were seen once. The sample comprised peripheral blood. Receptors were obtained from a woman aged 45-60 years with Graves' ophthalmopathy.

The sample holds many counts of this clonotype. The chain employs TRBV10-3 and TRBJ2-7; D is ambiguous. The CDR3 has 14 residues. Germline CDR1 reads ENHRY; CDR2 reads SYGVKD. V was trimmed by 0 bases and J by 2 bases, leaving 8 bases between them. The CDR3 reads CAISESGKPYEQYF. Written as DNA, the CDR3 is TGTGCCATCAGTGAGTCGGGCAAACCCTACGAGCAGTACTTC.

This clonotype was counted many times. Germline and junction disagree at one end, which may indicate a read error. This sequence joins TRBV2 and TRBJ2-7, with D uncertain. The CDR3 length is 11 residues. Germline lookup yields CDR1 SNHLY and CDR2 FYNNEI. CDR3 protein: CASSEGRTRLF. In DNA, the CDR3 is TGTGCCAGCAGTGAAGGAAGGACGCGACTCTTC. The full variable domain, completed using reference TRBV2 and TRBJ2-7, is EPEVTQTPSHQVTQMGQEVILRCVPISNHLYFYWYRQILGQKVEFLVSFYNNEISEKSEIFDDQFSVERPDGSNFTLKIRSTKLEDSAMYFCASSEGRTRLFGPGTRLTVT.

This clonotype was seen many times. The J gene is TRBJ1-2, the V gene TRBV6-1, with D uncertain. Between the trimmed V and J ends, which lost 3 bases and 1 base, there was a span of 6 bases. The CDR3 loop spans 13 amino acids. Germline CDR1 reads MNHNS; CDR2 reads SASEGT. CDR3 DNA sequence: TGTGCCAGCAGTGATCACATTAACTATGGCTACACCTTC. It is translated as CASSDHINYGYTF.

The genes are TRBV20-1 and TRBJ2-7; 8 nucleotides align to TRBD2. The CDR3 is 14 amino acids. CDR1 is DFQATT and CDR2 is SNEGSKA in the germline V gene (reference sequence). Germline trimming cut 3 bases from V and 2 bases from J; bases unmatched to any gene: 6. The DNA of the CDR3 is TGCAGTGCTAGTCTAGCGGGTACACCCTACGAGCAGTACTTC. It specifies CSASLAGTPYEQYF.

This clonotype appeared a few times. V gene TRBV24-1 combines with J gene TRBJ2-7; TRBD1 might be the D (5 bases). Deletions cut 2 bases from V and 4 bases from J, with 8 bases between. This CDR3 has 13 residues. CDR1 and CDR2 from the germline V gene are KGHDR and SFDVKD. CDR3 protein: CATSDYRSYEQYF. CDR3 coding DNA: TGTGCCACCAGTGATTACAGGTCATACGAGCAGTACTTC.

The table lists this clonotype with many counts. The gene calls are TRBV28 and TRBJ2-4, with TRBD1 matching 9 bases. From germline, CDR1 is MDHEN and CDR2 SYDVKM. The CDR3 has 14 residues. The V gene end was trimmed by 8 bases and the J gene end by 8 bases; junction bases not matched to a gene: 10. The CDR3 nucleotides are TGTGCCAGCGCGGAACAGGGGGCAATGGACATTCAGTACTTC. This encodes CASAEQGAMDIQYF.

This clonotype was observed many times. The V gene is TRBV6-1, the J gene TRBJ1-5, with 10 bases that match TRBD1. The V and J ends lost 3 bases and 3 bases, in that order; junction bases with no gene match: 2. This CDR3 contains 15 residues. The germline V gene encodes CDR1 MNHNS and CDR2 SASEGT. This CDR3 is CASSETGGFNQPQHF. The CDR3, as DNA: TGTGCCAGCAGTGAGACAGGGGGCTTCAATCAGCCCCAGCATTTT.

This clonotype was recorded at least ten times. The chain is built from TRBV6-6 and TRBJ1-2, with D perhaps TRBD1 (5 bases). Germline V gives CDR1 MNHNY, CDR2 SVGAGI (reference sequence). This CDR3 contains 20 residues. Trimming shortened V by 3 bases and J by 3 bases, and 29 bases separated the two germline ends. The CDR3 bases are TGTGCCAGCAGTTATCTCCCTCCGGGATTGCAGGGCCTCATCGACTATGGCTACACCTTC. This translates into CASSYLPPGLQGLIDYGYTF.

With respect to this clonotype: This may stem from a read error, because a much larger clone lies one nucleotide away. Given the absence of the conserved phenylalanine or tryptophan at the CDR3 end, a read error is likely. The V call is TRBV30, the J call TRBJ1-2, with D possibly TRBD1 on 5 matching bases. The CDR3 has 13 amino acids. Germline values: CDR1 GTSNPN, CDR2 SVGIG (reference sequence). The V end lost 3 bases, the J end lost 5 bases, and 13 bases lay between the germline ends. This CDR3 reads CAWSVGANYGYTL. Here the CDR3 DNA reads TGTGCCTGGAGCGTAGGGGCGAATTATGGCTACACCCTC.

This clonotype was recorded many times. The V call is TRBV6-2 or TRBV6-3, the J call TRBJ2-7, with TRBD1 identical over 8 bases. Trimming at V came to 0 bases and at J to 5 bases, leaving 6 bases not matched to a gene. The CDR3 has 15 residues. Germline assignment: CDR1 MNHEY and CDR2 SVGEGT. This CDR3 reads CASSYSTGGWDEQYF. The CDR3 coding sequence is TGTGCCAGCAGTTACTCTACAGGGGGTTGGGACGAGCAGTACTTC.

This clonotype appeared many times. DNA of the CDR3: TGTGCCAGCAGTGACTCGTTCGGGTTCGGGGCCAACGTCCTGACTTTC. Its translation is CASSDSFGFGANVLTF. The chain links TRBV6-4 to TRBJ2-6; D remains unclear. The ends were cut back, 0 bases at V and 4 bases at J, with 10 bases in the middle. Germline CDR1 reads MRHNA; CDR2 reads SNTAGT. The CDR3 sequence is 16 residues long.

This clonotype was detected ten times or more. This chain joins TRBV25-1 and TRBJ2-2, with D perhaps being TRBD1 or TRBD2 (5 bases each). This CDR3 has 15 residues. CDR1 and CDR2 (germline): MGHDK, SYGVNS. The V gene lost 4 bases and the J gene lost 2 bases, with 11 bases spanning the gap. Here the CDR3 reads CASSVWGKNTGELFF. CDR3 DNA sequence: TGTGCCAGCAGTGTGTGGGGGAAAAACACCGGGGAGCTGTTTTTT.

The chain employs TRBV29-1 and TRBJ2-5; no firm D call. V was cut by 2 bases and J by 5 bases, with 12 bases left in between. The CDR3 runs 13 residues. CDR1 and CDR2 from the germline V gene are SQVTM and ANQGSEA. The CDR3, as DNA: TGCAGCGTTGAATTGCCGACAAGGGAGACCCAGTACTTC. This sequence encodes CSVELPTRETQYF.

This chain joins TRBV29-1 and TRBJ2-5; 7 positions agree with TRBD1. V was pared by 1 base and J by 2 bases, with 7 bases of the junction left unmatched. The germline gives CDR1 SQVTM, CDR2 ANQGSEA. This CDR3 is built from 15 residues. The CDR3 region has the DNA TGCAGCGTTGAAGTCCCCAGGGGGATACAAGAGACCCAGTACTTC. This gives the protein CSVEVPRGIQETQYF.

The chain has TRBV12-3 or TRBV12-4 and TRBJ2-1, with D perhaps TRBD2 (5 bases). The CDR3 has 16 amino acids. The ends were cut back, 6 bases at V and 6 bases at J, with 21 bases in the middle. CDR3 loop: CASRTSLADPSNEQFF. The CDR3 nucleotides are TGTGCCAGCAGAACTTCTCTAGCCGACCCTTCCAATGAGCAGTTCTTC.

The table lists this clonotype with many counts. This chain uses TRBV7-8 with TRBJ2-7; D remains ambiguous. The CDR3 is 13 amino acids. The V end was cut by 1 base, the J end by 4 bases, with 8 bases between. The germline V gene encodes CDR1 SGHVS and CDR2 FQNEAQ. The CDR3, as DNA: TGTGCCAGCAGCTTAGAATCCGCTTACGAGCAGTACTTC. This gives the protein CASSLESAYEQYF.

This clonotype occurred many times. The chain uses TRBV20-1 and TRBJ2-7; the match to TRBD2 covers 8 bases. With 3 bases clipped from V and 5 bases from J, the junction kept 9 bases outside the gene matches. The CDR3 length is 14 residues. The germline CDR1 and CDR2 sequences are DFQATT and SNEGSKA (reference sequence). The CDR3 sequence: CSASPGLAQHEQYF. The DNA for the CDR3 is TGCAGTGCTAGTCCAGGACTAGCTCAGCACGAGCAGTACTTC.

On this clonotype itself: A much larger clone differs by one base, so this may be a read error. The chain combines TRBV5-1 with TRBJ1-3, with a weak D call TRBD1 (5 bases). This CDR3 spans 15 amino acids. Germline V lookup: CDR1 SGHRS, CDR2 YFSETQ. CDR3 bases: TGCGCCGGCAGCAACGAGAGGGGCTCTGGAAACACCATATATTTT. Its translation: CAGSNERGSGNTIYF.

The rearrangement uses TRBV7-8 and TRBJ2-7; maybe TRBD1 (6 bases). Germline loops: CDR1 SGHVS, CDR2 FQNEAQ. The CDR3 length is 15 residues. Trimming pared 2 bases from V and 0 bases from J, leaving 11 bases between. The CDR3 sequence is CASSLRDIPSYEQYF. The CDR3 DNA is TGTGCCAGCAGCTTACGGGACATACCCTCCTACGAGCAGTACTTC.

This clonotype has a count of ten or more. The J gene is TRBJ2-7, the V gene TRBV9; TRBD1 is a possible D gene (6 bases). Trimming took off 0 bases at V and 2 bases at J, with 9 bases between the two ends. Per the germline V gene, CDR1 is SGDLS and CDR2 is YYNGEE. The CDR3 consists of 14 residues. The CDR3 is CASSVGTGPYEQYF. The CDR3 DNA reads TGTGCCAGCAGCGTAGGAACAGGGCCCTACGAGCAGTACTTC.

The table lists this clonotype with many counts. The CDR3 bases are TGTGCCAGCAGTGAAGCCGGGGGCACCGGGGAGCTGTTTTTT. As protein: CASSEAGGTGELFF. The genes are TRBV6-1 and TRBJ2-2; a possible D gene is TRBD2 (6 bases). Trimming took off 0 bases at V and 4 bases at J, with 6 bases between the two ends. The CDR3 totals 14 residues. Germline V gene lookup returns CDR1 MNHNS and CDR2 SASEGT.

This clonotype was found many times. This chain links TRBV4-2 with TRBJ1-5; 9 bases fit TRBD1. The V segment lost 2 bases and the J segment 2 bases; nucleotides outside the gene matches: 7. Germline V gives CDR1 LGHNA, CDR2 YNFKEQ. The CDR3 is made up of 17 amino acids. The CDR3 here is CASSQFPRDRGNQPQHF. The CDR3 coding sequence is TGTGCCAGCAGCCAATTCCCCCGGGACAGGGGCAATCAGCCCCAGCATTTT.

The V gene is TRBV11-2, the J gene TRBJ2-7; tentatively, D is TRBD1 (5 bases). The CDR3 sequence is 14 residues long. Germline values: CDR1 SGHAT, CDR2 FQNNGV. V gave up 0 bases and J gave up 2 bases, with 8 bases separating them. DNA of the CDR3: TGTGCCAGCAGCTTAGACCCAGGGACCTACGAGCAGTACTTC. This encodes CASSLDPGTYEQYF.

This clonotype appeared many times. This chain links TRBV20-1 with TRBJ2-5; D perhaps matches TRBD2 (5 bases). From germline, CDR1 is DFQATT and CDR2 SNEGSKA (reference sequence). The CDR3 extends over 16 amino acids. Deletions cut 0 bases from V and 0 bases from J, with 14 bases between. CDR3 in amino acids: CSARESVGVDQETQYF. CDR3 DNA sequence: TGCAGTGCTAGAGAGTCCGTGGGAGTAGACCAAGAGACCCAGTACTTC.

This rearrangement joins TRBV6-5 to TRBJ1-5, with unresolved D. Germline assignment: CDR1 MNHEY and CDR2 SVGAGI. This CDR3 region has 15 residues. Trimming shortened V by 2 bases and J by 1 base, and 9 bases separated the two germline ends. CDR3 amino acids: CASSYARQSNQPQHF. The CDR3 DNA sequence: TGTGCCAGCAGTTACGCCCGACAAAGCAATCAGCCCCAGCATTTT.

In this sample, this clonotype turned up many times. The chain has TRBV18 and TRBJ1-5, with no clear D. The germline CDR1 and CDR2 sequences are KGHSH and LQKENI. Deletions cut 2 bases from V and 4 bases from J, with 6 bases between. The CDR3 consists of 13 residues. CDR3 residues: CASSPTANQPQHF. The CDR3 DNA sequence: TGTGCCAGCTCACCAACTGCAAATCAGCCCCAGCATTTT.